This entry features one TCR beta chain sequence. No antigen is known for it. Primers: 60 Vbeta forward and 13 Jbeta reverse. This table comes from immunoSEQ multiplex PCR, and its TCRdb copy is limited to in-frame clones, with some not included. Among roughly 120,000 clones, approximately 80% were seen once, and the ten largest hold 2.5% to 3.5%. The sample originates from a study of cytomegalovirus exposure and HLA in healthy donors. Findings and limits, study-wide: With further analysis later on, most CMV-associated TCR beta chains appeared HLA-restricted. The authors enumerated over 150 TCR beta chains as linked to cytomegalovirus. Further analysis, carried out later, found HLA-associated TCR beta chains more clonally expanded than equally common other chains.

V lost 1 base and J lost 4, with 14 bases in between. The CDR3 has 15 amino acids. The germline CDR1 and CDR2 sequences are SGHDN and FVKESK. Donors consisted of healthy bone marrow donors. The rearrangement links TRBV14 to TRBJ2-7, with D tentatively TRBD2 (5 bases). This sequence originates from a woman under 30 in good health and CMV-seropositive. The sequencing input was PBMCs. The CDR3 DNA sequence: TGTGCCAGCAGCCAAGGGCAAGCGGATGTTTACGAGCAGTACTTC. It encodes CASSQGQADVYEQYF. Full variable domain (remainder filled in from reference TRBV14 and TRBJ2-7): EAGVTQFPSHSVIEKGQTVTLRCDPISGHDNLYWYRRVMGKEIKFLLHFVKESKQDESGMPNNRFLAERTGGTYSTLKVQPAELEDSGVYFCASSQGQADVYEQYFGPGTRLTVT.